Below, 14 T cell receptor beta chains from the same sample are listed, as sequenced in a study of shared T cell receptors in the human thymus. TCRdb's table, derived via immunoSEQ multiplex PCR, lists solely in-frame clones and lacks some. The data show over 450,000 clones, with approximately 78% seen just once and about 0.012% held by the top ten. The sample was also reused in another study, on human thymus T cells.

Sequenced sample: thymocytes. These receptors came from a boy younger than two with a congenital heart defect.

The genes are TRBV19 and TRBJ1-3; 7 bases are shared with TRBD1. CDR1 is LNHDA, CDR2 SQIVND, per germline (reference sequence). The V segment lost 5 bases and the J segment 1 base; nucleotides outside the gene matches: 8. The CDR3 spans 16 residues. The CDR3 loop reads CASSATDRASGNTIYF. For the CDR3, the DNA is TGTGCCAGTAGTGCTACAGACAGGGCTTCTGGAAACACCATATATTTT.

This rearrangement joins TRBV7-9 to TRBJ2-2; D is uncertain. The germline gives CDR1 SEHNR, CDR2 FQNEAQ (reference sequence). This CDR3 spans 16 amino acids. V lost 2 bases and J 5 bases, leaving 15 bases between the germline ends. The CDR3 spells CASSLRNSQHTGELFF. The CDR3 nucleotides read TGTGCCAGCAGCTTAAGGAATAGCCAACATACCGGGGAGCTGTTTTTT.

The chain uses TRBV30 and TRBJ2-7; 10 nucleotides line up with TRBD2. V shed 4 bases, J shed 6 bases, and the junction held 3 bases outside the gene matches. Per the germline V gene, CDR1 is GTSNPN and CDR2 is SVGIG (reference sequence). This CDR3 is built from 12 residues. As DNA, the CDR3 is TGTGCCTGGACTAGCGGGGGCCTCGAGCAGTACTTC. This codes for CAWTSGGLEQYF. The whole variable domain, filled in from reference TRBV30 and TRBJ2-7, reads SQTIHQWPATLVQPVGSPLSLECTVEGTSNPNLYWYRQAAGRGLQLLFYSVGIGQISSEVPQNLSASRPQDRQFILSSKKLLLSDSGFYLCAWTSGGLEQYFGPGTRLTVT.

The rearrangement joins TRBV7-7 to TRBJ2-5; D is unresolved. There are 14 residues in the CDR3. In germline, CDR1 is SSHAT, CDR2 FNYEAQ (reference sequence). Trimming took off 2 bases at V and 1 base at J, with 8 bases between the two ends. The CDR3 protein is CASSLHSSQETQYF. In nucleotides, the CDR3 is TGTGCCAGCAGCTTACACAGCTCCCAAGAGACCCAGTACTTC.

The gene calls are TRBV6-4 and TRBJ2-1; 10 bases match TRBD2. V shed 1 base and J 3 bases; nucleotides not matched to a gene: 9. Germline V CDR1 and CDR2: MRHNA, SNTAGT. The CDR3 has 18 residues. CDR3 in DNA: TGTGCCAGCAGTGACTTGGCAGCGGGAGGGATAAACTACAATGAGCAGTTCTTC. This sequence encodes CASSDLAAGGINYNEQFF.

The gene calls are TRBV7-9 and TRBJ2-7; D is unresolved. Trimming left V 1 base short and J 0 bases short, with 10 bases between. This CDR3 region has 15 residues. Germline CDR1 SEHNR, CDR2 FQNEAQ (reference sequence). In nucleotides, the CDR3 is TGTGCCAGCAGCTTAGGGGTGGCGGACTCCTACGAGCAGTACTTC. Protein product: CASSLGVADSYEQYF.

The rearrangement uses TRBV4-1 and TRBJ2-1, with D possibly TRBD2 on 7 matching bases. This CDR3 region has 17 residues. Germline V gene data show CDR1 as MGHRA and CDR2 as YSYEKL. With 1 base removed from V and 10 bases from J, the gap between germline ends came to 23 bases. The CDR3: CASSQANRDFWGGEQFF. As DNA, the CDR3 is TGCGCCAGCAGCCAAGCGAACAGGGATTTTTGGGGGGGAGAGCAGTTCTTC.

V gene TRBV27 combines with J gene TRBJ2-2, with 8 bases fitting TRBD2. Germline V CDR1 and CDR2: MNHEY, SMNVEV (reference sequence). The V and J ends lost 2 bases and 1 base, in that order; junction bases with no gene match: 12. The CDR3 covers 19 residues. CDR3 in DNA: TGTGCCAGCAGTTTAAAGCCCAGCGGGAGATTATTGAACACCGGGGAGCTGTTTTTT. Translated, it gives CASSLKPSGRLLNTGELFF.

The rearrangement joins TRBV7-2 to TRBJ1-2, with TRBD1 matching over 9 bases. This CDR3 contains 14 residues. Losses at the gene ends were 3 bases for V and 4 bases for J; bases not matched to a gene: 3. The germline V gene has CDR1 SGHTA and CDR2 FQGNSA. The CDR3, as DNA: TGTGCCAGCAGCTTGACAGGGGGAATCTATGGCTACACCTTC. This gives the protein CASSLTGGIYGYTF. The complete variable domain, with remaining parts taken from reference TRBV7-2 and TRBJ1-2, reads GAGVSQSPSNKVTEKGKDVELRCDPISGHTALYWYRQSLGQGLEFLIYFQGNSAPDKSGLPSDRFSAERTGGSVSTLTIQRTQQEDSAVYLCASSLTGGIYGYTFGSGTRLTVV.

The chain employs TRBV6-1 and TRBJ2-2; perhaps TRBD2 as D (6 bases). Germline assignment: CDR1 MNHNS and CDR2 SASEGT. V gave up 3 bases and J gave up 1 base, with 9 bases separating them. The CDR3 is made up of 15 amino acids. The CDR3 loop reads CASSDGTENTGELFF. CDR3 coding DNA: TGTGCCAGCAGTGATGGGACTGAGAACACCGGGGAGCTGTTTTTT.

The chain is built from TRBV25-1 and TRBJ2-1, with 8 bases aligning to TRBD2. Per germline, CDR1 MGHDK and CDR2 SYGVNS. The CDR3 covers 17 residues. V lost 5 bases, J lost 6 bases, and 15 bases stayed unmatched. In DNA, the CDR3 is TGTGCCAGCAGTCTACGTAAGAGCGGGAGAGCCTTCAATGAGCAGTTCTTC. Amino acids: CASSLRKSGRAFNEQFF. Complete variable domain (other parts from reference TRBV25-1 and TRBJ2-1): EADIYQTPRYLVIGTGKKITLECSQTMGHDKMYWYQQDPGMELHLIHYSYGVNSTEKGDLSSESTVSRIRTEHFPLTLESARPSHTSQYLCASSLRKSGRAFNEQFFGPGTRLTVL.

The chain links TRBV4-3 to TRBJ2-2, with 7 bases matching TRBD1. V lost 1 base, J lost 0 bases, and 2 bases stayed unmatched. This CDR3 is 16 amino acids long. Germline values: CDR1 LGHNA, CDR2 YSLEER. DNA of the CDR3: TGCGCCAGCAGCCAAGCGGACAGGCCGAACACCGGGGAGCTGTTTTTT. Amino acids: CASSQADRPNTGELFF.

V and J are TRBV11-2 and TRBJ2-7; perhaps TRBD1 as D (5 bases). V shed 4 bases and J shed 4 bases, with 11 bases lying between them. Germline values: CDR1 SGHAT, CDR2 FQNNGV. The CDR3 is made up of 13 amino acids. CDR3 amino acids: CASSSDKEYEQYF. CDR3 bases: TGTGCCAGCAGCTCGGACAAAGAATACGAGCAGTACTTC.

V usage is TRBV5-5 and J usage is TRBJ2-7, with TRBD2 matching over 14 bases. The CDR3 has 14 residues. The germline gives CDR1 SGHKS, CDR2 YYEKEE (reference sequence). Trimming removed 5 bases from V and 3 bases from J; junction bases left unmatched: 1. The CDR3 reads CASRGTSGGYEQYF. CDR3 bases: TGTGCCAGCAGAGGGACTAGCGGGGGCTACGAGCAGTACTTC.